This T cell receptor (beta chain) was documented in a study of T cell changes during pregnancy in multiple sclerosis (dated by TCRdb to the late 2010s). Describing the broader study: Changes in the T cell repertoire over the course of pregnancy were examined in this study in women with multiple sclerosis.

A single count supports this clone. It has no known antigen specificity. Base qualities are missing; no much larger clone stands one base away. Inclusive of the bounding cysteine and phenylalanine, the CDR3 is 16 residues long. Only the CDR3 part of the read is kept: 48 bases, read in frame from the first base. CDR1 and CDR2 are drawn from the germline V gene: SGHRS, YFSETQ. Compared with germline, V lacks 0 bases and J lacks 2 bases; bases without a gene match: 4. The method was the immunoSEQ multiplex PCR assay. TCRdb's version of the immuneACCESS table is confined to in-frame rearrangements and falls short of the full clone set. An unresolved V gene accounts for under half of the shortfall where checked; the remainder is of unknown origin. The sample profile shows approximately 40,000 clones; approximately 88% of them were found once. Roughly 5% of the sample rests with the top ten.

The receptor chain draws on TRBV5-1 and TRBJ2-2; TRBD1 matches 7 bases in the middle. This receptor was obtained from a female donor in good health, enrolled as a control in a pregnancy study. Sequenced material: peripheral blood, taken in the first trimester of pregnancy. The nucleotide sequence is given as TGCGCCAGCAGCTTGGGAACAGGGGCCAACACCGGGGAGCTGTTTTTT. This gives the protein CASSLGTGANTGELFF.